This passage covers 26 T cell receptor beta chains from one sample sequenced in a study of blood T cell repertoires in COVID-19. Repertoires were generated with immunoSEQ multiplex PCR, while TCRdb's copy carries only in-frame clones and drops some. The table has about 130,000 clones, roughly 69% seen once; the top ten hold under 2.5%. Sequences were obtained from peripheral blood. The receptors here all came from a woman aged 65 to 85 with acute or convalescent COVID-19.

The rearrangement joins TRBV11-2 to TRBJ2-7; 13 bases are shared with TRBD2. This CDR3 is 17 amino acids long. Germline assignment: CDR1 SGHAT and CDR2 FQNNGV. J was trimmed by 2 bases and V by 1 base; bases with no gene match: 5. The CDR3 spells CASSLGGTSGIPYEQYF. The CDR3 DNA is TGTGCCAGCAGCTTAGGGGGGACTAGCGGGATCCCCTACGAGCAGTACTTC.

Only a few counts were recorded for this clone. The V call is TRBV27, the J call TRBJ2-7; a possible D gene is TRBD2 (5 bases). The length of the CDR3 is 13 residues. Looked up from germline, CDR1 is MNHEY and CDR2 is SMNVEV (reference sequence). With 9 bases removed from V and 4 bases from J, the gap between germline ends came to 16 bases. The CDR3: CARPPTGSYEQYF. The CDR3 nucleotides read TGTGCCAGGCCGCCGACGGGGTCATACGAGCAGTACTTC.

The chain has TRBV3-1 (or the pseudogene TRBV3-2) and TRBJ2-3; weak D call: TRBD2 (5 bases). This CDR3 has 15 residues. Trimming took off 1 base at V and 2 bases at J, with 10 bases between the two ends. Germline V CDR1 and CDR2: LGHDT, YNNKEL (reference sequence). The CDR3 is CASSQASGPTDTQYF. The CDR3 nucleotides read TGTGCCAGCAGCCAAGCGAGCGGACCCACAGATACGCAGTATTTT.

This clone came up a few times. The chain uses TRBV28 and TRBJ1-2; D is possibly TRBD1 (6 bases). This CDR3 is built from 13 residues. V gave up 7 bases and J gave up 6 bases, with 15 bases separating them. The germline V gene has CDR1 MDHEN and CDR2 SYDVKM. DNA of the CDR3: TGTGCCAGCACCAATCCCAGGGGAGATGGCTACACCTTC. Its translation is CASTNPRGDGYTF.

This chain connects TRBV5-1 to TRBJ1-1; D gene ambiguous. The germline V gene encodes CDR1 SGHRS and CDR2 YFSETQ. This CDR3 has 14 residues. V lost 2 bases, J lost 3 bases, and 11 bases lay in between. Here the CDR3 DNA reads TGCGCCAGCAGCTTCCGGGGTTTGGACACTGAAGCTTTCTTT. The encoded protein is CASSFRGLDTEAFF.

The CDR3 sequence is CASSSGTSTNEKLFF. For the CDR3, the DNA is TGTGCCAGCAGTTCAGGCACGTCAACTAATGAAAAACTGTTTTTT. J is TRBJ1-4 and V is TRBV28; D unresolved. V lost 4 bases to trimming and J lost 0 bases, with 9 bases between them. The CDR3 covers 15 residues. In germline, CDR1 is MDHEN, CDR2 SYDVKM.

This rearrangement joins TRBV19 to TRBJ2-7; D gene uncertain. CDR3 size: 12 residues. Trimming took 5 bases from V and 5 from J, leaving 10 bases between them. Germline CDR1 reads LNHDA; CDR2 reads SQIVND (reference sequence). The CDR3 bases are TGTGCCAGTAGTCCGGCAGGCCACGAGCAGTACTTC. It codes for CASSPAGHEQYF.

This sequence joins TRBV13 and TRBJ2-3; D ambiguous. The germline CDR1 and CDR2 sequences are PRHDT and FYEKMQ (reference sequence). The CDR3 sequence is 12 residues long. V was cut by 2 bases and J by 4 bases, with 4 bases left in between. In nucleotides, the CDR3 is TGTGCCAGCAGCTTACAGGCAGATACGCAGTATTTT. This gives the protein CASSLQADTQYF.

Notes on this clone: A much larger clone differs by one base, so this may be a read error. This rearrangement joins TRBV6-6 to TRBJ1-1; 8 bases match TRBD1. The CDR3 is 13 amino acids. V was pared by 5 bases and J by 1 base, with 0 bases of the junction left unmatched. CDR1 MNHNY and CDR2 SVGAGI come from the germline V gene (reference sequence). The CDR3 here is CASSGQGNTEAFF. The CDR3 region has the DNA TGTGCCAGCAGTGGACAGGGGAACACTGAAGCTTTCTTT.

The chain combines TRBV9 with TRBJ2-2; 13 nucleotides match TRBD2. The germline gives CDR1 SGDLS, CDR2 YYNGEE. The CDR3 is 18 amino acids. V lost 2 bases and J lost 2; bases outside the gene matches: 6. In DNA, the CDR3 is TGTGCCAGCAGCGTTGGACTAGCGGGAGCCCTAAACACCGGGGAGCTGTTTTTT. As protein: CASSVGLAGALNTGELFF.

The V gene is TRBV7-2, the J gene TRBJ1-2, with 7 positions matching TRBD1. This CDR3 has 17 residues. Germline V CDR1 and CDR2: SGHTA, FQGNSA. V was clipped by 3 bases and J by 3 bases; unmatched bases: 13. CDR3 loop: CASSLSPHTQGYYGYTF. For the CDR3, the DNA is TGTGCCAGCAGCTTGTCCCCCCACACACAGGGGTACTATGGCTACACCTTC.

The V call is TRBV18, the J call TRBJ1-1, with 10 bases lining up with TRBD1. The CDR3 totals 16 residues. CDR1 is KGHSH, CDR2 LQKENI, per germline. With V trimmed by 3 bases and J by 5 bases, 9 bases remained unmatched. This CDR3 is CASSPSRDRGSTEAFF. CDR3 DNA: TGTGCCAGCTCACCGTCCCGGGACAGGGGTTCGACTGAAGCTTTCTTT.

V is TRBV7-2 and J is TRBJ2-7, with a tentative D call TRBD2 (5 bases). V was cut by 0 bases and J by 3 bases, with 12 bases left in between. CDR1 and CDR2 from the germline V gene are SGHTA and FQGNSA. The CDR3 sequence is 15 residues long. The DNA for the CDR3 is TGTGCCAGCAGCTTAGCGCTGGGTGCGGGCTACGAGCAGTACTTC. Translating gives CASSLALGAGYEQYF. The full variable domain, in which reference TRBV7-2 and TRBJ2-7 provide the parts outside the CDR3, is GAGVSQSPSNKVTEKGKDVELRCDPISGHTALYWYRQSLGQGLEFLIYFQGNSAPDKSGLPSDRFSAERTGGSVSTLTIQRTQQEDSAVYLCASSLALGAGYEQYFGPGTRLTVT.

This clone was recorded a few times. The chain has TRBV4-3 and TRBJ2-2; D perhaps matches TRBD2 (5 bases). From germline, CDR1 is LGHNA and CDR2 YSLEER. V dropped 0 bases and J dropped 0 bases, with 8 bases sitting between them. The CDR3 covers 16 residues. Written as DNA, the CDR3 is TGCGCCAGCAGCCAAGAGAGGGCCCCGAACACCGGGGAGCTGTTTTTT. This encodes CASSQERAPNTGELFF.

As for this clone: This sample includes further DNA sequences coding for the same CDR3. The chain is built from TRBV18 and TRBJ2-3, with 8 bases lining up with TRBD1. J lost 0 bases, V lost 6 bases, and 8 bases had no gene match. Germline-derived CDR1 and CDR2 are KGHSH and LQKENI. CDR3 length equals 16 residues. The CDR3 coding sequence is TGTGCCAGCTCCCCCGGACAGGGTCGGAGCACAGATACGCAGTATTTT. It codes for CASSPGQGRSTDTQYF. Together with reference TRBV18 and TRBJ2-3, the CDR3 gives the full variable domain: NAGVMQNPRHLVRRRGQEARLRCSPMKGHSHVYWYRQLPEEGLKFMVYLQKENIIDESGMPKERFSAEFPKEGPSILRIQQVVRGDSAAYFCASSPGQGRSTDTQYFGPGTRLTVL.

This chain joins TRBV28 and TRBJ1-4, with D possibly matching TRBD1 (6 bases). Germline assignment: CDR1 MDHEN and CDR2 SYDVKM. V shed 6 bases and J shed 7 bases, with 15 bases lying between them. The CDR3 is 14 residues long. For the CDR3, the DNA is TGTGCCAGCAGCCTCCCAGGACAGCCTGAAAAACTGTTTTTT. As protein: CASSLPGQPEKLFF.

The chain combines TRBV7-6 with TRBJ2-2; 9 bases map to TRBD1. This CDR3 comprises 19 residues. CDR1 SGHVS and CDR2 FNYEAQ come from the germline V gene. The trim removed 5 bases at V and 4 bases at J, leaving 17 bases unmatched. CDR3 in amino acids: CASSPKGILRDRATGELFF. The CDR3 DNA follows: TGTGCCAGCAGCCCTAAGGGTATACTCCGGGACAGGGCCACCGGGGAGCTGTTTTTT.

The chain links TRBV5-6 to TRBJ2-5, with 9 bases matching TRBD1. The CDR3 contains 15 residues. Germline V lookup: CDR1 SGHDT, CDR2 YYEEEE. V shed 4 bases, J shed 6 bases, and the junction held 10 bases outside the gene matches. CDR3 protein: CASSPHGGQGKTQYF. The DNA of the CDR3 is TGTGCCAGCAGCCCACACGGGGGACAGGGAAAGACCCAGTACTTC.

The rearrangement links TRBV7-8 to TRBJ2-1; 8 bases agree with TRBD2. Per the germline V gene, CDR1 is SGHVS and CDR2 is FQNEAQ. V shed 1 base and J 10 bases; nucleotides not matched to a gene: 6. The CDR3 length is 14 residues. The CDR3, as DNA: TGTGCCAGCAGCTTAGACGGGGGGGCCGACGAGCAGTTCTTC. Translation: CASSLDGGADEQFF.

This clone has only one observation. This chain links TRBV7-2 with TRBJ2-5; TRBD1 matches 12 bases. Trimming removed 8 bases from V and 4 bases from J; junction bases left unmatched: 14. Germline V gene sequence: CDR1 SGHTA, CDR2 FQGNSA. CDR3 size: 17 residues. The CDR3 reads CASAPGTGGSIRETQYF. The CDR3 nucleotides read TGTGCCAGCGCTCCGGGGACAGGGGGCTCAATCAGAGAGACCCAGTACTTC.

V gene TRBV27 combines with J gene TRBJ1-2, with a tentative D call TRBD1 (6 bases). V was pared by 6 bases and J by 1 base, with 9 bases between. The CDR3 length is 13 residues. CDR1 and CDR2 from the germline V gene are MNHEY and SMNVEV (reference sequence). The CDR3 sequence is CASSYRDNYGYTF. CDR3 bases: TGTGCCAGCAGCTACAGGGATAACTATGGCTACACCTTC.

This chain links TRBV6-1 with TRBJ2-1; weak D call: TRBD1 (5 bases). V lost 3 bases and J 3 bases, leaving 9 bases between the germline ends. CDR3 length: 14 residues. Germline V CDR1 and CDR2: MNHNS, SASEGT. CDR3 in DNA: TGTGCCAGCAGTGACGGTCAGGGCTACAATGAGCAGTTCTTC. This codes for CASSDGQGYNEQFF.

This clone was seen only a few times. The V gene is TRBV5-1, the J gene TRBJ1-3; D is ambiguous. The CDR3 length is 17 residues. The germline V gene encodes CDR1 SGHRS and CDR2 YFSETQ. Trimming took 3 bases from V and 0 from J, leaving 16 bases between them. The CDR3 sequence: CASSSDGEFFSGNTIYF. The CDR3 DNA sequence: TGCGCCAGCAGCTCAGACGGGGAGTTCTTCTCTGGAAACACCATATATTTT.

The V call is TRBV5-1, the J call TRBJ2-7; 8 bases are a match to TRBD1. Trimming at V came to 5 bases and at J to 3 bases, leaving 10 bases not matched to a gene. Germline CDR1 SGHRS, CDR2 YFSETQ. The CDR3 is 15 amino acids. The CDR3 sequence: CASRGSGQALYEQYF. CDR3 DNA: TGCGCCAGCAGGGGTTCGGGACAGGCCCTCTACGAGCAGTACTTC. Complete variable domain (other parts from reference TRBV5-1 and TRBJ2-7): KAGVTQTPRYLIKTRGQQVTLSCSPISGHRSVSWYQQTPGQGLQFLFEYFSETQRNKGNFPGRFSGRQFSNSRSEMNVSTLELGDSALYLCASRGSGQALYEQYFGPGTRLTVT.

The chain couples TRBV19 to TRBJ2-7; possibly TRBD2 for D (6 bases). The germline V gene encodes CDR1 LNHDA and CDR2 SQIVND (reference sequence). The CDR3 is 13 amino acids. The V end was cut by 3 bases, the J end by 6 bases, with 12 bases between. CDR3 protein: CASSIGEGGEQYF. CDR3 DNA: TGTGCCAGTAGTATCGGAGAGGGAGGCGAGCAGTACTTC.

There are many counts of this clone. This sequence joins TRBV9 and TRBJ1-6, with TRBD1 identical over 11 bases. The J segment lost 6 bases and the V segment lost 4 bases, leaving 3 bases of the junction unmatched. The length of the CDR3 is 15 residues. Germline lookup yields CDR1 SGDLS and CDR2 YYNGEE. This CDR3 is CASSSGTGGNSPLHF. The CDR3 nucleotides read TGTGCCAGCAGCTCTGGGACAGGGGGTAATTCACCCCTCCACTTT.